The 25 T cell receptor beta chains in this list originate from one sample, sequenced in a study of blood T cell repertoires in COVID-19. Profiling relied on immunoSEQ multiplex PCR, and the TCRdb table lists in-frame clones only, not all of them. Among around 160,000 clones listed, about 83% were seen once. The specimen sequenced was peripheral blood. These receptors were taken from a woman aged 80 or older with acute or convalescent COVID-19.

The chain uses TRBV19 and TRBJ2-7; D possibly corresponds to TRBD1 (6 bases). Germline CDR1 reads LNHDA; CDR2 reads SQIVND (reference sequence). There are 14 residues in the CDR3. Trimming stripped 6 bases from V and 1 base from J, with 13 bases between. CDR3 in DNA: TGTGCCAGTAGCCTCGACGGACAGTCCTACGAGCAGTACTTC. This sequence encodes CASSLDGQSYEQYF.

V is TRBV4-1 and J is TRBJ2-7; 11 bases match TRBD2. V dropped 0 bases and J dropped 7; count of bases not matched to a gene: 8. Germline CDR1 reads MGHRA; CDR2 reads YSYEKL. CDR3 length: 16 residues. CDR3 amino acids: CASSQDRLAGGYEQYF. CDR3 nucleotide sequence: TGCGCCAGCAGCCAAGATCGGCTAGCGGGGGGTTATGAGCAGTACTTC.

The CDR3 DNA is TGTGCCAGCTCACCCCCCGGTCGGGGAGCGGGGCTTTACGAGCAGTACTTC. Translating it yields CASSPPGRGAGLYEQYF. V and J are TRBV18 and TRBJ2-7; 7 nucleotides align to TRBD2. In germline, CDR1 is KGHSH, CDR2 LQKENI. The J segment lost 4 bases and the V segment lost 3 bases, leaving 15 bases of the junction unmatched. The CDR3 loop spans 17 amino acids.

The chain couples TRBV30 to TRBJ2-2, with D possibly TRBD2 on 5 matching bases. The CDR3 consists of 14 residues. Germline V gene sequence: CDR1 GTSNPN, CDR2 SVGIG (reference sequence). Trimming shortened V by 0 bases and J by 5 bases, and 10 bases separated the two germline ends. The CDR3 spells CAWSVSGGTGELFF. The CDR3 coding sequence is TGTGCCTGGAGTGTAAGCGGAGGTACCGGGGAGCTGTTTTTT.

This chain connects TRBV28 to TRBJ1-2; possibly TRBD1 for D (6 bases). Trimming removed 6 bases at V and 8 bases at J, with 25 bases between. Germline CDR1 is MDHEN and CDR2 is SYDVKM. CDR3 size: 16 residues. The chain's CDR3 is CASRPGGGGLGWGYTF. CDR3 DNA sequence: TGTGCCAGCAGACCCGGGGGGGGCGGACTAGGATGGGGCTACACCTTC.

The chain couples TRBV18 to TRBJ1-4; the D gene is possibly TRBD1 (6 bases). CDR3 size: 15 residues. In germline, CDR1 is KGHSH, CDR2 LQKENI. Trimming removed 2 bases at V and 4 bases at J, with 11 bases between. CDR3 residues: CASSPGAGDNEKLFF. The CDR3 DNA is TGTGCCAGCTCACCAGGGGCAGGGGATAATGAAAAACTGTTTTTT.

The genes are TRBV4-2 and TRBJ1-4, with TRBD1 matching over 8 bases. The CDR3 covers 16 residues. The germline V gene has CDR1 LGHNA and CDR2 YNFKEQ. V gave up 6 bases and J gave up 0 bases; unmatched junction bases: 6. CDR3 residues: CASSRDRTATNEKLFF. The CDR3 nucleotides read TGTGCCAGCAGTCGGGACAGGACCGCAACTAATGAAAAACTGTTTTTT.

The chain links TRBV27 to TRBJ1-5, with a weak D call TRBD1 (6 bases). Germline V gene data show CDR1 as MNHEY and CDR2 as SMNVEV (reference sequence). With 5 bases removed from V and 4 bases from J, the gap between germline ends came to 24 bases. This CDR3 spans 18 amino acids. The DNA of the CDR3 is TGTGCCAGCAGTCCTTACGGGGGGTTGGGGGCGGATAATCAGCCCCAGCATTTT. Its protein is CASSPYGGLGADNQPQHF.

The chain is built from TRBV28 and TRBJ1-2, with D tentatively TRBD1 (6 bases). Between the trimmed V and J ends, which lost 3 bases and 2 bases, there was a span of 7 bases. The CDR3 length is 13 residues. Germline CDR1 MDHEN, CDR2 SYDVKM. CDR3 in amino acids: CASSLDRNYGYTF. CDR3 bases: TGTGCCAGCAGTTTGGACAGAAACTATGGCTACACCTTC.

The chain uses TRBV7-2 and TRBJ1-2; 7 bases fit TRBD1. This CDR3 has 14 amino acids. V lost 5 bases and J lost 1; bases outside the gene matches: 4. Germline loops: CDR1 SGHTA, CDR2 FQGNSA. The CDR3 sequence: CASSPGTVNYGYTF. The CDR3 DNA reads TGTGCCAGCAGCCCGGGGACAGTTAACTATGGCTACACCTTC. The full variable domain, completed using reference TRBV7-2 and TRBJ1-2, is GAGVSQSPSNKVTEKGKDVELRCDPISGHTALYWYRQSLGQGLEFLIYFQGNSAPDKSGLPSDRFSAERTGGSVSTLTIQRTQQEDSAVYLCASSPGTVNYGYTFGSGTRLTVV.

There are a few counts of this clone. The chain uses TRBV5-4 and TRBJ1-2, with TRBD1 identical over 7 bases. The CDR3 has 13 residues. The V segment lost 4 bases and the J segment 2 bases; nucleotides outside the gene matches: 2. CDR1 SGHNT and CDR2 YYREEE come from the germline V gene (reference sequence). In DNA, the CDR3 is TGTGCCAGCAGCAGACAGGGCAACTATGGCTACACCTTC. Translation: CASSRQGNYGYTF.

The chain employs TRBV19 and TRBJ2-1, with TRBD2 matching over 8 bases. CDR3 length: 16 residues. Germline trimming cut 5 bases from V and 0 bases from J; bases unmatched to any gene: 6. Germline V CDR1 and CDR2: LNHDA, SQIVND (reference sequence). Here the CDR3 DNA reads TGTGCCAGTAGTTTTTCGGGAGGGAGCTCCTACAATGAGCAGTTCTTC. Its protein is CASSFSGGSSYNEQFF.

This clone was picked up many times. The chain couples TRBV27 to TRBJ1-4, with D maybe TRBD1 (5 bases). V lost 2 bases and J 0 bases, leaving 10 bases between the germline ends. The germline V gene encodes CDR1 MNHEY and CDR2 SMNVEV (reference sequence). This CDR3 region has 16 residues. CDR3 DNA: TGTGCCAGCAGTTTAGCCTCAGGGTCAACTAATGAAAAACTGTTTTTT. Its protein product is CASSLASGSTNEKLFF.

The chain couples TRBV4-1 to TRBJ1-1; 8 nucleotides align to TRBD1. Germline V gives CDR1 MGHRA, CDR2 YSYEKL. CDR3 size: 14 residues. The V and J ends lost 8 bases and 1 base, in that order; junction bases with no gene match: 6. The CDR3 DNA reads as TGCGCCAGCGTATCACAGGGGGGGAACACTGAAGCTTTCTTT. Translating it yields CASVSQGGNTEAFF.

The chain joins TRBV4-2 to TRBJ1-4, with 8 bases matching TRBD1. The CDR3 contains 15 residues. J was trimmed by 7 bases and V by 4 bases; bases with no gene match: 8. The germline V gene has CDR1 LGHNA and CDR2 YNFKEQ. The CDR3 nucleotides are TGTGCCAGCAGCCGCAAGACAGGGGACCTTGAAAAACTGTTTTTT. Translating it yields CASSRKTGDLEKLFF.

The genes are TRBV12-3 or TRBV12-4 and TRBJ1-2; TRBD1 might be the D (6 bases). The CDR3 loop spans 12 amino acids. V lost 6 bases and J lost 3, with 8 bases in between. The DNA for the CDR3 is TGTGCCAGCAGCCCAGGGGACTATGGCTACACCTTC. Translating it yields CASSPGDYGYTF.

The chain is built from TRBV28 and TRBJ1-5, with TRBD1 matching over 8 bases. This CDR3 has 16 amino acids. J lost 4 bases, V lost 3 bases, and 8 bases had no gene match. Germline CDR1 MDHEN, CDR2 SYDVKM. Here the CDR3 DNA reads TGTGCCAGCAGTTTGGCGCGACAGGGGACGAATCAGCCCCAGCATTTT. Protein product: CASSLARQGTNQPQHF.

This clone was found once. The chain uses TRBV7-9 and TRBJ2-1; 15 positions match TRBD2. Germline CDR1 and CDR2: SEHNR and FQNEAQ (reference sequence). V shed 4 bases, J shed 7 bases, and the junction held 2 bases outside the gene matches. CDR3 length equals 15 residues. CDR3 bases: TGTGCCAGCAGCTCCGGACTAGCGGGGGGGAATGAGCAGTTCTTC. Residues: CASSSGLAGGNEQFF.

The chain joins TRBV19 to TRBJ1-5; 7 bases are shared with TRBD1. Germline assignment: CDR1 LNHDA and CDR2 SQIVND (reference sequence). The V and J ends lost 10 bases and 0 bases, in that order; junction bases with no gene match: 3. The CDR3 runs 13 residues. Written as DNA, the CDR3 is TGTGCCACCACAGGGGATAGCAATCAGCCCCAGCATTTT. Its translation is CATTGDSNQPQHF.

The DNA for the CDR3 is TGTGCCAGTAGTATAGGAGGCAACAGGTTTGATGGCTACACCTTC. It encodes CASSIGGNRFDGYTF. The chain uses TRBV19 and TRBJ1-2; D might be TRBD1 (5 bases). V lost 1 base and J 6 bases, leaving 15 bases between the germline ends. The germline gives CDR1 LNHDA, CDR2 SQIVND (reference sequence). This CDR3 contains 15 residues. Supplemented by reference TRBV19 and TRBJ1-2, the full variable domain reads DGGITQSPKYLFRKEGQNVTLSCEQNLNHDAMYWYRQDPGQGLRLIYYSQIVNDFQKGDIAEGYSVSREKKESFPLTVTSAQKNPTAFYLCASSIGGNRFDGYTFGSGTRLTVV.

This clone was observed a handful of times. The J gene is TRBJ1-2, the V gene TRBV28; the match to TRBD1 covers 7 bases. V was pared by 2 bases and J by 2 bases, with 5 bases of the junction left unmatched. CDR1 is MDHEN, CDR2 SYDVKM, per germline. The CDR3 contains 15 residues. The CDR3 nucleotides are TGTGCCAGCAGTTTACCGCAGGACAGGAACTATGGCTACACCTTC. Amino acid sequence: CASSLPQDRNYGYTF.

The chain couples TRBV6-4 to TRBJ1-1; D might be TRBD1 (5 bases). Trimming cost V 2 bases and J 10 bases, with 20 bases left between them. Per the germline V gene, CDR1 is MRHNA and CDR2 is SNTAGT. This CDR3 spans 15 amino acids. CDR3 sequence: CASSDPDKGLRRAFF. In DNA, the CDR3 is TGTGCCAGCAGTGACCCGGACAAGGGCCTTCGGAGAGCTTTCTTT.

This clone has more than one count but fewer than ten. V usage is TRBV21-1 and J usage is TRBJ1-5. TRBV21-1 is described as a pseudogene. This CDR3 contains 15 residues. DNA of the CDR3: TGTGCCAGCAGCAAAGGGGGGGTCAGCAATCAGCCCCAGCATTTT. Translated: CASSKGGVSNQPQHF.

The chain couples TRBV3-1 (or the pseudogene TRBV3-2) to TRBJ1-1, with D possibly TRBD1 on 6 matching bases. CDR1 LGHDT and CDR2 YNNKEL come from the germline V gene (reference sequence). V lost 3 bases and J 5 bases, leaving 10 bases between the germline ends. The CDR3 runs to 13 residues. In nucleotides, the CDR3 is TGTGCCAGCAGCCAGTTACAGGGTACTGAAGCTTTCTTT. It codes for CASSQLQGTEAFF.

J is TRBJ2-1 and V is TRBV14; no firm D call. V lost 2 bases and J lost 1, with 15 bases in between. This CDR3 contains 17 residues. The germline V gene encodes CDR1 SGHDN and CDR2 FVKESK. The CDR3 bases are TGTGCCAGCAGCCAACTTTTGGCGGCTGGATCCTACAATGAGCAGTTCTTC. Protein product: CASSQLLAAGSYNEQFF.